The clone carrying this TCR beta chain is a singleton in its sample. This specimen belongs to a study of blood T cell repertoires in COVID-19. For the study at large: PBMCs, B-cell-depleted T cells, or T cells were the source of the cDNA or gDNA that made up the material.

The CDR3 runs to 19 residues. Methods used by the authors: Using reference gene primer amplification, nucleated cell counts were estimated. The method was immunoSEQ multiplex PCR; TCRdb's version includes in-frame clones alone and lacks a portion of them. That table furnishes V, J and clone size, whereas the DNA furnished D and trimming. The table lists approximately 250,000 clones, roughly 86% of them singletons. This chain links TRBV21-1 with TRBJ1-5. TRBV21-1 is shown as a pseudogene. Sequences were obtained from peripheral blood. This sequence originates from a man aged 40-55 years with active or convalescent COVID-19. CDR3 coding DNA: TGTGCCAGCAGCAATCAAGTGGGAGGCAGGGTGGGATACAATCAGCCCCAGCATTTT. Encoded protein: CASSNQVGGRVGYNQPQHF.